This entry lists 9 T cell receptor beta chains sequenced from one sample in a study of blood T cell repertoires in COVID-19. Data came from immunoSEQ multiplex PCR; TCRdb stores just in-frame clones and leaves some out. The sample lists 150,000 to 200,000 clones, about 88% seen once, with 2% to 2.5% in the top ten. The sample was peripheral blood. The receptors derive from a man aged 65 to 79 with active or convalescent COVID-19.

The chain couples TRBV6-5 to TRBJ1-4; D is uncertain. This CDR3 is built from 14 residues. From germline, CDR1 is MNHEY and CDR2 SVGAGI. V lost 10 bases and J lost 8, with 20 bases in between. The CDR3 region has the DNA TGTGCCACCCAGAGGAATACCGTAGGAGAAAAACTGTTTTTT. Translating gives CATQRNTVGEKLFF.

This clone was seen only a few times. The chain employs TRBV6-1 and TRBJ1-1; 7 bases fit TRBD1. Germline CDR1 reads MNHNS; CDR2 reads SASEGT. V lost 3 bases, J lost 4 bases, and 8 bases stayed unmatched. The CDR3 contains 15 residues. The CDR3 is CASSEEGASVTEAFF. The CDR3 DNA follows: TGTGCCAGCAGTGAGGAGGGGGCGTCGGTCACTGAAGCTTTCTTT.

In its sample, this clone was seen a few times. The chain carries TRBV6-5 and TRBJ2-5; weak D call: TRBD2 (6 bases). V was cut by 8 bases and J by 5 bases, with 12 bases left in between. There are 12 residues in the CDR3. Germline CDR1 and CDR2: MNHEY and SVGAGI. The CDR3 sequence is CASGSGWETQYF. DNA for the CDR3: TGTGCCAGCGGGAGCGGGTGGGAGACCCAGTACTTC.

The chain carries TRBV6-4 and TRBJ2-3, with 12 bases identical to TRBD2. J gave up 2 bases and V 4 bases, and 10 bases lay outside the gene matches. Per the germline V gene, CDR1 is MRHNA and CDR2 is SNTAGT. The CDR3 is 18 residues long. CDR3 in DNA: TGTGCCAGCAGTGCCCCCACCCGACTAGCGGGAGTCACAGATACGCAGTATTTT. Translated, it gives CASSAPTRLAGVTDTQYF.

The V and J genes are TRBV16 and TRBJ2-4, with a tentative D call TRBD1 (6 bases). Deletions cut 2 bases from V and 1 base from J, with 15 bases between. Germline CDR1 and CDR2: KGHSY and FQNENV. The CDR3 sequence is 17 residues long. The CDR3 loop reads CASSQRWTARAKNIQYF. CDR3 coding DNA: TGTGCCAGCAGCCAACGTTGGACAGCCCGGGCCAAAAACATTCAGTACTTC.

The chain employs TRBV6-5 and TRBJ1-6, with D maybe TRBD1 (6 bases). Germline CDR1 is MNHEY and CDR2 is SVGAGI. The CDR3 totals 14 residues. V was shortened by 6 bases and J by 6 bases, with 12 bases between the two germline ends. CDR3 DNA: TGTGCCAGCAGATGGGGGGGCAGTAATTCACCCCTCCACTTT. This translates into CASRWGGSNSPLHF.

The chain employs TRBV28 and TRBJ2-2; D is perhaps TRBD2 (7 bases). Germline V gene lookup returns CDR1 MDHEN and CDR2 SYDVKM. The CDR3 has 16 residues. The ends were cut back, 7 bases at V and 7 bases at J, with 22 bases in the middle. The CDR3 protein is CASTLGGAGTIGELFF. Written as DNA, the CDR3 is TGTGCCAGCACCCTGGGAGGGGCCGGGACAATCGGGGAGCTGTTTTTT.

This clone appeared once. The V gene is TRBV6-5, the J gene TRBJ1-2; D remains unclear. Germline lookup yields CDR1 MNHEY and CDR2 SVGAGI. V dropped 8 bases and J dropped 7 bases, with 14 bases sitting between them. The CDR3 sequence is 12 residues long. The CDR3 region is CASAPEVGGYTF. For the CDR3, the DNA is TGTGCCAGCGCTCCGGAGGTCGGTGGCTACACCTTC.

The table lists this clone with a few counts. This chain links TRBV12-3 or TRBV12-4 with TRBJ2-1, with unresolved D. V was pared by 3 bases and J by 7 bases, with 10 bases between. This CDR3 has 13 residues. The CDR3 region has the DNA TGTGCCAGCAGTTTCCAGCGAGTGAATGAGCAGTTCTTC. Its translation is CASSFQRVNEQFF.